A single sample gave rise to the 10 T cell receptor beta chains below, sequenced in a study of T-cell reconstitution after alpha-beta-depleted transplantation in children. TCRbeta library construction was performed incorporating unique molecular identifiers. TCRdb passed the PCR reads through MiXCR, listing each CDR3 protein once. The table shows around 380,000 distinct CDR3 sequences, with about 11% occurring only once. The sample was PBMCs from the stem cell graft donor, taken from the stem cell graft. All receptors come from a human donor who donated a stem cell graft to a child with acute myeloid leukemia.

The gene calls are TRBV20-1 and TRBJ2-7; 9 bases map to TRBD1. The CDR3 is 14 amino acids. The germline V gene has CDR1 DFQATT and CDR2 SNEGSKA (reference sequence). Losses at the gene ends were 3 bases for V and 7 bases for J; bases not matched to a gene: 10. The CDR3 sequence: CSASIGQGIVEQYF. The CDR3 DNA reads as TGCAGTGCTAGCATAGGACAGGGGATTGTTGAGCAGTACTTC.

This clonotype turned up a few times. V usage is TRBV20-1 and J usage is TRBJ1-1; tentatively, D is TRBD1 (6 bases). The CDR3 loop spans 14 amino acids. Trimming shortened V by 2 bases and J by 2 bases, and 12 bases separated the two germline ends. The germline V gene has CDR1 DFQATT and CDR2 SNEGSKA (reference sequence). The CDR3 nucleotides are TGCAGTGCTAGACCGGGACACATAAACACTGAAGCTTTCTTT. Its protein is CSARPGHINTEAFF.

This clonotype was detected only a few times. The chain is built from TRBV6-4 and TRBJ2-3, with D unclear. Germline V gene data show CDR1 as MRHNA and CDR2 as SNTAGT. Trimming stripped 4 bases from V and 0 bases from J, with 14 bases between. CDR3 length: 16 amino acids. This CDR3 reads CASSADPSRSTDTQYF. Written as DNA, the CDR3 is TGTGCCAGCAGTGCCGACCCTTCGAGGAGCACAGATACGCAGTATTTT.

This clonotype appeared a few times. The chain joins TRBV6-6 to TRBJ2-7; no firm D call. V gave up 7 bases and J gave up 2 bases, with 9 bases separating them. Germline-derived CDR1 and CDR2 are MNHNY and SVGAGI (reference sequence). The CDR3 extends over 12 amino acids. The CDR3 DNA reads TGTGCCAGCATTGCGGCAACCTACGAGCAGTACTTC. It yields the protein CASIAATYEQYF.

This clonotype was picked up many times. This chain connects TRBV20-1 to TRBJ2-5; D is possibly TRBD2 (6 bases). Between the trimmed V and J ends, which lost 3 bases and 4 bases, there was a span of 18 bases. This CDR3 region has 15 residues. Germline V gene sequence: CDR1 DFQATT, CDR2 SNEGSKA (reference sequence). The CDR3 bases are TGCAGTGCTAGTTTTATACCCCGGGACTTAGAGACCCAGTACTTC. Amino acid sequence: CSASFIPRDLETQYF.

This clonotype was seen ten or more times. This chain joins TRBV12-3 or TRBV12-4 and TRBJ2-1, with 11 bases fitting TRBD2. Unmatched junction bases numbered 6, after V lost 0 bases and J lost 11 bases. This CDR3 spans 15 amino acids. The CDR3 DNA reads TGTGCCAGCAGTTTAGCGGCACTAGCGGGGGTAAAGCAGTTCTTC. Its translation: CASSLAALAGVKQFF.

This clonotype was observed a handful of times. This chain links TRBV20-1 with TRBJ2-1, with D perhaps matching TRBD2 (6 bases). This CDR3 region has 15 residues. The germline gives CDR1 DFQATT, CDR2 SNEGSKA (reference sequence). The V end lost 6 bases, the J end lost 0 bases, and 15 bases lay between the germline ends. CDR3 sequence: CSASPAGSSYNEQFF. In DNA, the CDR3 is TGCAGTGCGAGCCCAGCGGGTAGCTCCTACAATGAGCAGTTCTTC.

The table lists this clonotype with a few counts. Here the CDR3 reads CSARERDINPWADTQYF. CDR3 nucleotides: TGCAGTGCTAGAGAGCGGGACATCAACCCCTGGGCAGATACGCAGTATTTT. This chain connects TRBV20-1 to TRBJ2-3; perhaps D is TRBD1 or TRBD2 (6 bases each). V shed 0 bases and J shed 4 bases, with 20 bases lying between them. CDR1 is DFQATT, CDR2 SNEGSKA, per germline (reference sequence). This CDR3 is 17 amino acids long.

The chain carries TRBV20-1 and TRBJ1-1; 9 bases agree with TRBD1. J was trimmed by 3 bases and V by 3 bases; bases with no gene match: 2. The germline V gene has CDR1 DFQATT and CDR2 SNEGSKA (reference sequence). The CDR3 is 13 residues long. CDR3 sequence: CSASWTGDTEAFF. The CDR3 DNA reads as TGCAGTGCTAGTTGGACAGGGGACACTGAAGCTTTCTTT.

Comments on this clonotype: This could be a read error, since a much larger clone is one nucleotide away. The chain employs TRBV27 and TRBJ2-3; D possibly corresponds to TRBD2 (7 bases). The CDR3 contains 16 residues. Trimming cost V 6 bases and J 3 bases, with 19 bases left between them. The germline CDR1 and CDR2 sequences are MNHEY and SMNVEV (reference sequence). CDR3 protein: CASRIPGERGTDTQYF. CDR3 nucleotides: TGTGCCAGCAGGATTCCAGGGGAGCGGGGTACAGATACGCAGTATTTT.